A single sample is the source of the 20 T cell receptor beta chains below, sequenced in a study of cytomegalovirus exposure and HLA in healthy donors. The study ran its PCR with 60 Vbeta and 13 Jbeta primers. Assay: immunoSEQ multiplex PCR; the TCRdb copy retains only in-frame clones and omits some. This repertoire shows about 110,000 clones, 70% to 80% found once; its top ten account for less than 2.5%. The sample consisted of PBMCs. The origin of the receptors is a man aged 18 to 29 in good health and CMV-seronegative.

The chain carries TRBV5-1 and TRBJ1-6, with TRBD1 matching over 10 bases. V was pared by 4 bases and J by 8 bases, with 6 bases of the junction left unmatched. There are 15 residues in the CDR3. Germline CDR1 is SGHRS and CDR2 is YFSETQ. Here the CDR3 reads CASSPEGTGDSPLHF. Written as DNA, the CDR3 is TGCGCCAGCAGCCCCGAAGGGACAGGGGATTCACCCCTCCACTTT.

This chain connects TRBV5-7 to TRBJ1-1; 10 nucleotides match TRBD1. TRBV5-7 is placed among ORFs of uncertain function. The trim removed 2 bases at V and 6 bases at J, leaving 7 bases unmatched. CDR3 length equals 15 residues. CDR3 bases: TGTGCCAGCAGCTTTTCCGGGACAGGGGACGCTGAAGCTTTCTTT. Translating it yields CASSFSGTGDAEAFF.

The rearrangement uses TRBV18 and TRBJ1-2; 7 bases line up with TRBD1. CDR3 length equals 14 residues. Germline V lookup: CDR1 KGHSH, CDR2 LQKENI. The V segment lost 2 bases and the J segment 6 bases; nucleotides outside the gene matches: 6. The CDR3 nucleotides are TGTGCCAGCTCACCAGAGGGGGCCGGGAATGGCTACACCTTC. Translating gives CASSPEGAGNGYTF.

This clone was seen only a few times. The CDR3 spells CASGASGGPDTQYF. CDR3 coding DNA: TGTGCCAGCGGGGCTAGCGGGGGGCCAGATACGCAGTATTTT. The rearrangement uses TRBV19 and TRBJ2-3, with 11 bases fitting TRBD2. The CDR3 runs to 14 residues. The V and J ends lost 9 bases and 4 bases, in that order; junction bases with no gene match: 6. Germline CDR1 is LNHDA and CDR2 is SQIVND (reference sequence).

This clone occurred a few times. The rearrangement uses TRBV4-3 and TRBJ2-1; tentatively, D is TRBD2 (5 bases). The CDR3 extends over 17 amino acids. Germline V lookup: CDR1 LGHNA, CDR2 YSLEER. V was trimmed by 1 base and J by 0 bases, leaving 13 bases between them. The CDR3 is CASSQGTVLSSYNEQFF. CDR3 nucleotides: TGCGCCAGCAGCCAAGGGACTGTTTTGAGCTCCTACAATGAGCAGTTCTTC.

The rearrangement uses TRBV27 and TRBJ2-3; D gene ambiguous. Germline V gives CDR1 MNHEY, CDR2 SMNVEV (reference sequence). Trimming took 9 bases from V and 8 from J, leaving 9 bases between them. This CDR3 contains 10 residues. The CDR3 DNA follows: TGTGCCAGTCTTTCGGGTACGCAGTATTTT. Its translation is CASLSGTQYF.

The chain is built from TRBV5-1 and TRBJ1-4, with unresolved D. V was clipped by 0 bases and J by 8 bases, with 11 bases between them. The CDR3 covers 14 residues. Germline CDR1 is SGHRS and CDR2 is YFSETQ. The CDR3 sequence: CASSLASWEEKLFF. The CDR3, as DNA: TGCGCCAGCAGCTTGGCTTCGTGGGAGGAAAAACTGTTTTTT.

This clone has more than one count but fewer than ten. The CDR3 region is CASSSYRGSYEQYF. CDR3 in DNA: TGTGCCAGCAGTTCATACAGGGGCTCCTACGAGCAGTACTTC. V and J are TRBV7-9 and TRBJ2-7; 7 bases are shared with TRBD1. Germline V gene sequence: CDR1 SEHNR, CDR2 FQNEAQ (reference sequence). The junction had 5 bases not matched to a gene; V was cut back by 6 bases and J by 0 bases. This CDR3 contains 14 residues.

The CDR3 coding sequence is TGTGCCATCAGTGAGTCTGGGGAGCGCAATGAGCAGTTCTTC. Its protein is CAISESGERNEQFF. The chain employs TRBV10-3 and TRBJ2-1; D perhaps matches TRBD2 (5 bases). Germline V gene lookup returns CDR1 ENHRY and CDR2 SYGVKD. The CDR3 runs 14 residues. The ends were cut back, 0 bases at V and 6 bases at J, with 9 bases in the middle.

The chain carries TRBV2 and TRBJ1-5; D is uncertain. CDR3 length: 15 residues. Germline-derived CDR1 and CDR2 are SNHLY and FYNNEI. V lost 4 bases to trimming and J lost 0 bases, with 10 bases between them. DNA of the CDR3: TGTGCCAGCAGTGCTGCAGTCCTTAGCAATCAGCCCCAGCATTTT. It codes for CASSAAVLSNQPQHF.

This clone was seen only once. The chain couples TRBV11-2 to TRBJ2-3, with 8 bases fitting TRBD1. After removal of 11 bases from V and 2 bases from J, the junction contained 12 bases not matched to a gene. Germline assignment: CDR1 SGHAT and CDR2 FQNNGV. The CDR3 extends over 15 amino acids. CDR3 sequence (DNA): TGTGCCTCAAATCCGCAGGGGGCATTCACAGATACGCAGTATTTT. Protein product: CASNPQGAFTDTQYF.

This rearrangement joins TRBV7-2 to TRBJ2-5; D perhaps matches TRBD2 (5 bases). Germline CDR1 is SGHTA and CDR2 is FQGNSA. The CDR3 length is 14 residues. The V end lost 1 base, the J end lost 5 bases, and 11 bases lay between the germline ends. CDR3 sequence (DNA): TGTGCCAGCAGCTTAGAGAGGGTCGGGGAGACCCAGTACTTC. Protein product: CASSLERVGETQYF.

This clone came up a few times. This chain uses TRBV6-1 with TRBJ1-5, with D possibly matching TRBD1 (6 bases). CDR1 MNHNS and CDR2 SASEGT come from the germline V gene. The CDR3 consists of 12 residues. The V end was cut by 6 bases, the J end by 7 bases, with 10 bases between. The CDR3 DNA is TGTGCCAGCAGAGAGGGGGACCAGCCCCAGCATTTT. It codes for CASREGDQPQHF.

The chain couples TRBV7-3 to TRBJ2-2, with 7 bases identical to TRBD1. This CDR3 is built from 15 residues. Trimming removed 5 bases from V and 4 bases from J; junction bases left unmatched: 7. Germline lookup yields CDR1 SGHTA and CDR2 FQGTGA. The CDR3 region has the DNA TGTGCCAGCAGCCCCTGGACAGGAAGCACCGGGGAGCTGTTTTTT. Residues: CASSPWTGSTGELFF. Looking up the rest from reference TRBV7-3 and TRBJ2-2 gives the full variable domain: GAGVSQTPSNKVTEKGKYVELRCDPISGHTALYWYRQSLGQGPEFLIYFQGTGAADDSGLPNDRFFAVRPEGSVSTLKIQRTERGDSAVYLCASSPWTGSTGELFFGEGSRLTVL.

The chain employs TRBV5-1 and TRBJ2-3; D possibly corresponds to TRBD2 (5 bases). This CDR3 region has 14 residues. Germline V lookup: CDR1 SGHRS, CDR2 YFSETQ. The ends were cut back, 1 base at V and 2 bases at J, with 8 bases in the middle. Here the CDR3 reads CASSLSGFTDTQYF. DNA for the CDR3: TGCGCCAGCAGCTTGTCGGGGTTCACAGATACGCAGTATTTT. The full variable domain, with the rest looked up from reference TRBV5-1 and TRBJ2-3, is KAGVTQTPRYLIKTRGQQVTLSCSPISGHRSVSWYQQTPGQGLQFLFEYFSETQRNKGNFPGRFSGRQFSNSRSEMNVSTLELGDSALYLCASSLSGFTDTQYFGPGTRLTVL.

Here the CDR3 reads CASSPQGAGNYEQYF. The CDR3 DNA reads TGCGCCAGCAGCCCACAGGGTGCAGGCAACTACGAGCAGTACTTC. The chain links TRBV5-1 to TRBJ2-7, with D tentatively TRBD1 (6 bases). From germline, CDR1 is SGHRS and CDR2 YFSETQ. This CDR3 is built from 15 residues. V dropped 4 bases and J dropped 3 bases, with 17 bases sitting between them.

The CDR3 DNA is TGTGCCAGTAGTATTGGGGGGAGGGTTGGCACAGATACGCAGTATTTT. It translates to CASSIGGRVGTDTQYF. V usage is TRBV19 and J usage is TRBJ2-3; 7 nucleotides agree with TRBD2. This CDR3 has 16 residues. Germline V CDR1 and CDR2: LNHDA, SQIVND (reference sequence). The V and J ends lost 3 bases and 1 base, in that order; junction bases with no gene match: 7.

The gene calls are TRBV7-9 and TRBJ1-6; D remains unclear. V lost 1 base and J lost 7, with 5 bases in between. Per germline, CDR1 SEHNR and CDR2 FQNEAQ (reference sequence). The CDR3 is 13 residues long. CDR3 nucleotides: TGTGCCAGCAGCTTAGAACAGAATTCACCCCTCCACTTT. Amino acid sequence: CASSLEQNSPLHF.

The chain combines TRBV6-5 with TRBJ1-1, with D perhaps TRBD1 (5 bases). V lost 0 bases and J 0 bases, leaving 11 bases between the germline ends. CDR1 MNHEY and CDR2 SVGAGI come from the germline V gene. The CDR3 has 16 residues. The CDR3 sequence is CASSYSRARVNTEAFF. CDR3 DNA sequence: TGTGCCAGCAGTTACTCCAGGGCTAGGGTGAACACTGAAGCTTTCTTT.

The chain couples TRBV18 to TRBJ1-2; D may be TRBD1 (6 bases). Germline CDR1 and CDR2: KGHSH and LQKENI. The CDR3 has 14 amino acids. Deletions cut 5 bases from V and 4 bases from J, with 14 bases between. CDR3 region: CASSAKQGTYGYTF. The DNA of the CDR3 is TGTGCCAGCTCAGCCAAACAGGGTACCTATGGCTACACCTTC.